This TCR beta chain was identified in a study of blood T cell repertoires in COVID-19. As for the study in general: Sources were T cells, B-cell-depleted T cells, or PBMCs; the material itself was cDNA or gDNA.

The germline CDR1 and CDR2 sequences are MGHRA and YSYEKL. This CDR3 spans 14 amino acids. V lost 0 bases to trimming and J lost 1 base, with 7 bases between them. This clone came up many times. Clones were read by immunoSEQ multiplex PCR, and TCRdb kept only the in-frame ones, dropping some. The sample shows 150,000 to 200,000 clones, 65% to 80% of them seen only once. The chain links TRBV4-1 to TRBJ2-7; weak D call: TRBD2 (5 bases). Specimen: PBMCs or T cells enriched from blood (not recorded which). The TCR originated in a woman in her sixties or seventies in a cohort exposed to, infected with or recovered from COVID-19 (not recorded which). CDR3 nucleotide sequence: TGCGCCAGCAGCCAAGATCGGAGGTCCTACGAGCAGTACTTC. The encoded protein is CASSQDRRSYEQYF.